This is a list of T cell receptor beta chains from one sample in a study of response to subunit inactivated influenza vaccine. MiXCR was run by TCRdb on the RT-PCR reads, yielding one entry per CDR3 protein. The sample records 250,000 to 350,000 distinct CDR3 sequences, 20% to 25% being singletons. The material sequenced was PBMCs from blood, taken 21 months after vaccination. The receptors originated from a man between 50 and 75 years old who received an inactivated influenza vaccine. The CDR3 runs from the conserved cysteine through the conserved F or W. D genes are given only for firm matches. Size is omitted from some rows. Given values are once, few, many or a class for expanded clones.

cdr3_nt	cdr3_aa	v_call	d_call	j_call	clone_size
TGTGCCAGCAAGCGACAGGGGACGGAGACCCAGTACTTC	CASKRQGTETQYF	TRBV28	TRBD1	TRBJ2-5	.
TGTGCCAGCAGCCAAGATGGGGGTACTTATGAGCAGTTCTTC	CASSQDGGTYEQFF	TRBV3-1	.	TRBJ2-1	.
TGTGCCACCAGCAGAGACAGGTTTGGCTACACCTTC	CATSRDRFGYTF	TRBV15	.	TRBJ1-2	few
TGCGCCAGCAGCGTGGGGATTCTTCGCACAGATACGCAGTATTTT	CASSVGILRTDTQYF	TRBV5-1	.	TRBJ2-3	few
TGTGCCAGCAGGGGGGGCGGGAGTACTGAAGCTTTCTTT	CASRGGGSTEAFF	TRBV6-1	.	TRBJ1-1	many
TGCAGCGCGGGGGAGAGACGTTACAATGAGCAGTTCTTC	CSAGERRYNEQFF	TRBV29-1	.	TRBJ2-1	few
TGTGCCAGCAGCTTAAGAACGGGTGAGCAGTTCTTC	CASSLRTGEQFF	TRBV7-9	.	TRBJ2-1	many
TGTGCCAGCAGATCCTGGGGACAGGGGACTTTTAATTCACCCCTCCACTTT	CASRSWGQGTFNSPLHF	TRBV6-2/TRBV6-3	TRBD1	TRBJ1-6	few
TGCGCCAGCAGCTTGTTACAGGGGGCGGACACTGAAGCTTTCTTT	CASSLLQGADTEAFF	TRBV5-1	TRBD1	TRBJ1-1	many
TGTGCCACCAGCAGAAACAACAGGGGTATCACTGAAGCTTTCTTT	CATSRNNRGITEAFF	TRBV15	TRBD1	TRBJ1-1	many
TGCAGTGCTAGAGATCTAAGCACAGTTGGTCAGCCCCAGCATTTT	CSARDLSTVGQPQHF	TRBV20-1	.	TRBJ1-5	few
TGTGCCAGCAGCTTGGGGCCCCTGAACACTGAAGCTTTCTTT	CASSLGPLNTEAFF	TRBV7-2	.	TRBJ1-1	few
TGTGCCAGCAGTAGGGACAGGGAAACGAGCTCCTATAATTCACCCCTCCACTTT	CASSRDRETSSYNSPLHF	TRBV27	TRBD1	TRBJ1-6	.
TGTGCCAGCAGCGACCAGCGGGGGGAGAACACCGGGGAGCTGTTTTTT	CASSDQRGENTGELFF	TRBV7-9	TRBD2	TRBJ2-2	.
TGTGCCAGCAGCCAAGTTTGGGGTTCCTACGAGCAGTACTTC	CASSQVWGSYEQYF	TRBV14	.	TRBJ2-7	.
TGTGCCAGCAGTTTAATAGGACCCGGGGAGCTGTTTTTT	CASSLIGPGELFF	TRBV12-3/TRBV12-4	.	TRBJ2-2	few
TGTGCCAGCAGTTTGGATGATACAGGGAGAGATACGCAGTATTTT	CASSLDDTGRDTQYF	TRBV12-3/TRBV12-4	.	TRBJ2-3	many
TGTGCCAGCAGCTATACAGGACAGGGCAATCAGCCCCAGCATTTT	CASSYTGQGNQPQHF	TRBV6-2/TRBV6-3	TRBD1	TRBJ1-5	few
TGTGCCAGCAGCTTAGTGGGGTCGGGACCCCTGAGCGAGCAGTACTTC	CASSLVGSGPLSEQYF	TRBV7-6	.	TRBJ2-7	few
TGTGCCAGCAGCTTAATGTCCCGGAGCAATCAGCCCCAGCATTTT	CASSLMSRSNQPQHF	TRBV7-2	.	TRBJ1-5	few
TGCGCCAGCAGCTTAACCGGGAGGGCCGATACGCAGTATTTT	CASSLTGRADTQYF	TRBV5-1	TRBD2	TRBJ2-3	.
TGTGCCAGCAGCTTGGGCTGGGGGCAGCCCCAGCATTTT	CASSLGWGQPQHF	TRBV13	.	TRBJ1-5	few
TGTGCCAGCAGTCCTTATTCGGAGGGGGAAGCTTTCTTT	CASSPYSEGEAFF	TRBV27	.	TRBJ1-1	.
TGTGCCAGCAAACTCCCAAACAGGAACACTGAAGCTTTCTTT	CASKLPNRNTEAFF	TRBV6-1	.	TRBJ1-1	.
TGCAGCGTTCAAGATACGCAGTATTTT	CSVQDTQYF	TRBV29-1	.	TRBJ2-3	.
TGCAGCGGCGTAGAGGCTCTGGGCAATCAGCCCCAGCATTTT	CSGVEALGNQPQHF	TRBV20-1	.	TRBJ1-5	.
TGTGCCAGCAGTTTGGCCGAAGCGGGGGTCATCTGGACCCAGTACTTC	CASSLAEAGVIWTQYF	TRBV28	TRBD2	TRBJ2-5	few
TGTGCCATCAGGGAGACACTTAATCAGCCCCAGCATTTT	CAIRETLNQPQHF	TRBV10-3	.	TRBJ1-5	.
TGCGCCAGCAGCCAAGGACAGACGGACTATGGCTACACCTTC	CASSQGQTDYGYTF	TRBV5-1	.	TRBJ1-2	few
TGTGCCAGCAGCTTGCTAGCGGGAGCCCTAGATACGCAGTATTTT	CASSLLAGALDTQYF	TRBV7-3	TRBD2	TRBJ2-3	.
TGTGCCAGCAGTTTGGGGGACCATGAAGCTTTCTTT	CASSLGDHEAFF	TRBV12-3/TRBV12-4	.	TRBJ1-1	.
TGCAGTGCTAGAGGAGGGAATGGGGCCAACGTCCTGACTTTC	CSARGGNGANVLTF	TRBV20-1	.	TRBJ2-6	.
TGTGCCAGCAGCTTAGGGACAGGGACCTTCTACGAGCAGTACTTC	CASSLGTGTFYEQYF	TRBV7-8	TRBD1	TRBJ2-7	.
TGCGCCAGCAGCCGAAGCGCGGGACAGGGGGCTGAAGCTTTCTTT	CASSRSAGQGAEAFF	TRBV4-1	TRBD1	TRBJ1-1	.
TGTGCCAGCAGCAAAGGGCAGGGGGCCACTGAAGCTTTCTTT	CASSKGQGATEAFF	TRBV21-1	.	TRBJ1-1	.
TGCAGCGTTGGTGAGGGGATCTATGGCTACACCTTC	CSVGEGIYGYTF	TRBV29-1	.	TRBJ1-2	few
TGTGCCAGCGCCACAGGGGCCAAAAACATTCAGTACTTC	CASATGAKNIQYF	TRBV18	.	TRBJ2-4	.
TGTGCCAGCAGCTTAGGGGGACTCTATGGCTACACCTTC	CASSLGGLYGYTF	TRBV11-2	.	TRBJ1-2	many
TGCGCCAGCAGCCAAGGGGAAGGTCAGCCCCAGCATTTT	CASSQGEGQPQHF	TRBV4-3	.	TRBJ1-5	many
TGCGCCAGCAGCCAAGTTCGGTCCGGCTATGGCTACACCTTC	CASSQVRSGYGYTF	TRBV4-1	.	TRBJ1-2	few
TGTGCCAGTAGTTCGGGTGGTACGCAGTATTTT	CASSSGGTQYF	TRBV19	.	TRBJ2-3	.
TGTGCCAGCAGCCAAGAAGATAGCGGAAAGTACGAGCAGTACTTC	CASSQEDSGKYEQYF	TRBV4-2	.	TRBJ2-7	.
TGTGCCAGCAGCAGACTAGTCGTCCCCTACGAGCAGTACTTC	CASSRLVVPYEQYF	TRBV21-1	.	TRBJ2-7	.
TGTGCCAGCAGTTACCTTTTTGAGGAGACCTATAGCAATCAGCCCCAGCATTTT	CASSYLFEETYSNQPQHF	TRBV6-2/TRBV6-3	.	TRBJ1-5	.
TGCAGCGTTGACACCTCGTTCGGTCAGCATTTT	CSVDTSFGQHF	TRBV29-1	.	TRBJ1-5	.
TGCAGCGTTGAAGGTTCTTCGCCGGCAGATACGCAGTATTTT	CSVEGSSPADTQYF	TRBV29-1	.	TRBJ2-3	.
TGCGCCAGCAGCATGACAGGGGATCAGCCCCAGCATTTT	CASSMTGDQPQHF	TRBV5-1	TRBD1	TRBJ1-5	few